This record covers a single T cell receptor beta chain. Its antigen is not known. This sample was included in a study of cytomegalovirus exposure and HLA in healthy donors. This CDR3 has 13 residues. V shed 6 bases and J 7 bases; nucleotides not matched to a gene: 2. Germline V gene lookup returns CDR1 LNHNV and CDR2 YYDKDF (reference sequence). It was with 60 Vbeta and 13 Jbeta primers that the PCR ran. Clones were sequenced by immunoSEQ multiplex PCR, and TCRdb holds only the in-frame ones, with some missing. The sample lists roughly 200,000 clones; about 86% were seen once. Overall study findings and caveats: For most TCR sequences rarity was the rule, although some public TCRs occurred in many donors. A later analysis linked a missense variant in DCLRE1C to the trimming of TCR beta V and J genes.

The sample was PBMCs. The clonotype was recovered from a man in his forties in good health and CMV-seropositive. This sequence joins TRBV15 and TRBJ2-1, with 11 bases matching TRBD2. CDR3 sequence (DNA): TGTGCCACCAGTACTAGCGGGAGAAATGAGCAGTTCTTC. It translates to CATSTSGRNEQFF.